These 16 T cell receptor beta chains were all obtained from the same sample, sequenced in a study of CD8 T cells in acute hepatitis C reinfection. Profiling relied on immunoSEQ multiplex PCR, and the TCRdb table lists in-frame clones only, not all of them. Found here are 30,000 to 45,000 clones, roughly 88% of them singletons; the top ten hold about 10%. Indicated time point: naive CD8 control sorted from an acute-time-point sample. The sequenced sample was naive CD8+ T cells from PBMCs. Receptors were obtained from a woman in her late teens or twenties who spontaneously cleared hepatitis C infection.

This rearrangement joins TRBV4-2 to TRBJ2-7, with 10 bases that match TRBD2. V shed 4 bases and J 1 base; nucleotides not matched to a gene: 7. Germline values: CDR1 LGHNA, CDR2 YNFKEQ. CDR3 length: 16 amino acids. CDR3 bases: TGTGCCAGCAGCCCCTCATCGGGACTAGCGTCCTACGAGCAGTACTTC. Amino acids: CASSPSSGLASYEQYF.

The rearrangement joins TRBV6-5 to TRBJ2-5; 9 bases map to TRBD2. Germline-derived CDR1 and CDR2 are MNHEY and SVGAGI. The ends lost 3 bases at V and 4 bases at J; junction bases unmatched: 3. This CDR3 has 14 amino acids. The CDR3 DNA is TGTGCCAGCAGTTATTCAGCGGGAGGAGAGACCCAGTACTTC. Residues: CASSYSAGGETQYF.

This chain joins TRBV18 and TRBJ2-1, with 12 bases matching TRBD2. V lost 0 bases and J lost 10; bases outside the gene matches: 7. This CDR3 contains 16 residues. Per germline, CDR1 KGHSH and CDR2 LQKENI. The CDR3 is CASSPPLTSGRGEQFF. The DNA for the CDR3 is TGTGCCAGCTCACCACCTTTGACTAGCGGGAGAGGCGAGCAGTTCTTC.

The chain carries TRBV4-2 and TRBJ1-5; no clear D. The length of the CDR3 is 15 residues. CDR1 LGHNA and CDR2 YNFKEQ come from the germline V gene. Trimming stripped 0 bases from V and 7 bases from J, with 13 bases between. CDR3 sequence: CASSQEQQVVQPQHF. CDR3 DNA sequence: TGTGCCAGCAGCCAAGAGCAACAAGTCGTCCAGCCCCAGCATTTT.

The rearrangement joins TRBV7-2 to TRBJ2-1, with D maybe TRBD2 (6 bases). Germline V gene sequence: CDR1 SGHTA, CDR2 FQGNSA. The CDR3 has 15 amino acids. Between the trimmed V and J ends, which lost 1 base and 10 bases, there was a span of 17 bases. Written as DNA, the CDR3 is TGTGCCAGCAGCTTAGTTAACGGAGGGTTAGCGGAGCAGTTCTTC. It is translated as CASSLVNGGLAEQFF.

The chain recombines TRBV6-1 with TRBJ2-5; D could derive from TRBD1 or TRBD2 (6 bases each). V lost 5 bases to trimming and J lost 5 bases, with 12 bases between them. The germline V gene has CDR1 MNHNS and CDR2 SASEGT. The CDR3 spans 13 residues. This CDR3 is CASSSGDSETQYF. The CDR3 bases are TGTGCCAGCAGTTCAGGGGACTCGGAGACCCAGTACTTC.

The chain links TRBV14 to TRBJ1-2; D not certain. This CDR3 has 13 amino acids. The germline CDR1 and CDR2 sequences are SGHDN and FVKESK. Trimming took 4 bases from V and 4 from J, leaving 10 bases between them. In DNA, the CDR3 is TGTGCCAGCAGCCCGTGGACGGTCTATGGCTACACCTTC. It codes for CASSPWTVYGYTF.

In the case of this clone: Other DNA variants within this sample encode the same CDR3. V usage is TRBV27 and J usage is TRBJ1-5, with D possibly matching TRBD1 (5 bases). The CDR3 is 12 residues long. CDR1 and CDR2 from the germline V gene are MNHEY and SMNVEV (reference sequence). Between the trimmed V and J ends, which lost 4 bases and 4 bases, there was a span of 5 bases. CDR3 nucleotide sequence: TGTGCCAGCAGTTCAGGGAATCAGCCCCAGCATTTT. The encoded protein is CASSSGNQPQHF.

The V gene is TRBV4-1, the J gene TRBJ1-1; D perhaps matches TRBD1 (6 bases). The CDR3 extends over 18 amino acids. V lost 0 bases to trimming and J lost 4 bases, with 21 bases between them. Germline lookup yields CDR1 MGHRA and CDR2 YSYEKL. The CDR3 here is CASSQDPTAGALGTEAFF. As DNA, the CDR3 is TGCGCCAGCAGCCAAGACCCGACCGCGGGGGCGTTGGGCACTGAAGCTTTCTTT.

The chain uses TRBV19 and TRBJ2-7, with D perhaps given as TRBD1 or TRBD2 (5 bases each). Germline V CDR1 and CDR2: LNHDA, SQIVND (reference sequence). The CDR3 runs to 13 residues. V was trimmed by 5 bases and J by 4 bases, leaving 12 bases between them. In DNA, the CDR3 is TGTGCCAGTAGTGACGGGGCTCGGTACGAGCAGTACTTC. As protein: CASSDGARYEQYF.

This clone has only a few counts. This rearrangement joins TRBV27 to TRBJ2-7; D unclear. The length of the CDR3 is 15 residues. Between the trimmed V and J ends, which lost 4 bases and 3 bases, there was a span of 16 bases. Germline values: CDR1 MNHEY, CDR2 SMNVEV (reference sequence). The CDR3 DNA follows: TGTGCCAGCAGTTCAGGATTCCCAAGGCGCTACGAGCAGTACTTC. Encoded protein: CASSSGFPRRYEQYF.

This chain uses TRBV19 with TRBJ2-2, with D unresolved. Germline assignment: CDR1 LNHDA and CDR2 SQIVND (reference sequence). The CDR3 has 14 residues. Between the trimmed V and J ends, which lost 0 bases and 3 bases, there was a span of 5 bases. Here the CDR3 DNA reads TGTGCCAGTAGTATAGACTTATACACCGGGGAGCTGTTTTTT. Residues: CASSIDLYTGELFF.

This clone was seen only once. This sequence joins TRBV11-2 and TRBJ1-2; 9 bases map to TRBD1. Germline CDR1 reads SGHAT; CDR2 reads FQNNGV. V trimming: 5 bases; J trimming: 2 bases; junction bases outside the gene matches: 6. The CDR3 is made up of 15 amino acids. The CDR3: CASSHPGQGNYGYTF. The CDR3 nucleotides read TGTGCCAGCAGCCACCCGGGACAGGGAAACTATGGCTACACCTTC.

V gene TRBV7-9 combines with J gene TRBJ1-3; D not certain. CDR1 is SEHNR, CDR2 FQNEAQ, per germline (reference sequence). Trimming left V 3 bases short and J 5 bases short, with 5 bases between. The CDR3 length is 12 residues. CDR3 DNA sequence: TGTGCCAGCAGCTTCGAAAGAAACACCATATATTTT. This codes for CASSFERNTIYF.

The V gene is TRBV29-1, the J gene TRBJ2-1; TRBD2 aligns across 7 bases. Germline V lookup: CDR1 SQVTM, CDR2 ANQGSEA. This CDR3 contains 15 residues. V lost 5 bases to trimming and J lost 6 bases; unmatched junction nucleotides: 13. CDR3 sequence: CSVSTYAGVGNEQFF. The CDR3 DNA follows: TGCAGCGTTTCTACCTATGCGGGAGTTGGCAATGAGCAGTTCTTC.

The chain combines TRBV10-2 with TRBJ2-3; 14 bases align to TRBD2. V lost 8 bases and J lost 4; bases outside the gene matches: 5. The germline gives CDR1 WSHSY, CDR2 SAAADI. The CDR3 consists of 15 residues. The DNA of the CDR3 is TGCGCCAGCTGGGGACTAGCGGGAGTAGCAGATACGCAGTATTTT. It encodes CASWGLAGVADTQYF.